This T cell receptor (beta chain) was profiled in a study of cytomegalovirus exposure and HLA in healthy donors. Study results and limitations: Presence/absence analyses rested on an assumption that sequencing depth was roughly uniform across donors. Versus the approximately 720-donor mean, an Asian-associated ancestry cluster reportedly showed fewer N-insertions in a later analysis.

In the PCR, 60 Vbeta and 13 Jbeta primers were used. Data came from immunoSEQ multiplex PCR; TCRdb stores just in-frame clones and leaves some out. This table holds around 150,000 clones, almost 80% found once. Germline CDR1 and CDR2: MNHNS and SASEGT. The CDR3 is 13 residues long. V was pared by 10 bases and J by 6 bases, with 15 bases between. Turning to this clone: Its specificity is not known.

The sequencing input was PBMCs. This clonotype was obtained from a man aged 18 to 30 in good health and CMV-seropositive. This chain connects TRBV6-1 to TRBJ2-2, with a tentative D call TRBD2 (5 bases). CDR3 protein: CATPGMGAGELFF. The DNA for the CDR3 is TGTGCCACCCCGGGGATGGGAGCCGGGGAGCTGTTTTTT.